This record looks at one T cell receptor (beta chain) sequence and its context. This entry is derived from a study of cytomegalovirus exposure and HLA in healthy donors. The CDR3 runs to 15 residues. In germline, CDR1 is SGHRS, CDR2 YFSETQ. With 5 bases clipped from V and 4 bases from J, the junction kept 4 bases outside the gene matches. 60 Vbeta and 13 Jbeta primers were used in PCR. The assay was immunoSEQ multiplex PCR, and TCRdb's table has in-frame clones only and misses some. Here the sample spans under 250,000 clones, around 80% being singletons. The TCR sequence derives from a boy aged 2 to 9 in good health and CMV-seronegative. The V gene is TRBV5-1, the J gene TRBJ2-1; 12 bases are a match to TRBD2. The sample comprised PBMCs. CDR3 DNA sequence: TGCGCCAGCAGTTCGACTAGCGGGGGATACAATGAGCAGTTCTTC. This encodes CASSSTSGGYNEQFF.